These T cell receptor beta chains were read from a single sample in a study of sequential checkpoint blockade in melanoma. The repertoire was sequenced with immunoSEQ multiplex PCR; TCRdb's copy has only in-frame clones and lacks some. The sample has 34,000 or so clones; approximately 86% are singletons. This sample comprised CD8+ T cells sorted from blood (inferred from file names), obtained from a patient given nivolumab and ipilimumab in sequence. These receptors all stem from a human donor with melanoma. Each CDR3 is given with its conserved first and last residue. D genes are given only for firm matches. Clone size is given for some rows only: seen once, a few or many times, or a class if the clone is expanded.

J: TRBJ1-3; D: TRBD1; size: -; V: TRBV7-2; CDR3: CASSRDRGYSGNTIYF; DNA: TGTGCCAGCAGCCGGGACAGGGGTTACTCTGGAAACACCATATATTTT
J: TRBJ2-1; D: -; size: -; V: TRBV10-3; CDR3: CAISGRDNNEQFF; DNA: TGTGCCATCAGTGGCCGGGACAACAATGAGCAGTTCTTC
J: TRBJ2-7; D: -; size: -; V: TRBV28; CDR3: CASSLMEGHEQYF; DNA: TGTGCCAGCAGTTTAATGGAGGGCCACGAGCAGTACTTC
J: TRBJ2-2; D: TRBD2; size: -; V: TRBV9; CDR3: CASSDPRTSGNTGELFF; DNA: TGTGCCAGCAGCGACCCTCGGACTAGCGGAAACACCGGGGAGCTGTTTTTT
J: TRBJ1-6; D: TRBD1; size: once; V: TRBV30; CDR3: CAWSVGTGDNSPLHF; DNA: TGTGCCTGGAGTGTAGGGACAGGAGATAATTCACCCCTCCACTTT
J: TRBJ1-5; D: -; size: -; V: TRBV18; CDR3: CASSQGITGNQPQHF; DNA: TGTGCCAGCTCACAGGGGATCACAGGCAATCAGCCCCAGCATTTT
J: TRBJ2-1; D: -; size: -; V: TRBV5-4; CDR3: CASSLKAGEQFF; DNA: TGTGCCAGCAGCCTAAAGGCGGGAGAGCAGTTCTTC
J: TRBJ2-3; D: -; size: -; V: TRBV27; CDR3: CASSFGPLDTDTQYF; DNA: TGTGCCAGCAGTTTCGGCCCCCTAGACACAGATACGCAGTATTTT
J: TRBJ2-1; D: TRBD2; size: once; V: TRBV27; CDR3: CASSLEIGTTNNEQFF; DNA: TGTGCCAGCAGTTTAGAAATCGGGACTACAAACAATGAGCAGTTCTTC
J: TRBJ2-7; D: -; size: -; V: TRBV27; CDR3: CASSFKDSSTYEQYF; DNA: TGTGCCAGCAGTTTTAAGGACAGCAGCACCTACGAGCAGTACTTC
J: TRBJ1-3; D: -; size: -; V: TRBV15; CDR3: CATSPRQASGNTIYF; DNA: TGTGCCACCAGCCCACGGCAGGCCTCTGGAAACACCATATATTTT
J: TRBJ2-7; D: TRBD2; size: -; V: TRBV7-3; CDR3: CASSLEEAGETYEQYF; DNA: TGTGCCAGCAGTCTAGAAGAAGCGGGAGAGACCTACGAGCAGTACTTC
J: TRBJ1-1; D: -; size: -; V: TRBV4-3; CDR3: CASSHNRVPNTEAFF; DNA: TGCGCCAGCAGCCATAACAGGGTGCCGAACACTGAAGCTTTCTTT
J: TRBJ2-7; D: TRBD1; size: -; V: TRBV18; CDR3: CASSPSVYGTGGISSYEQYF; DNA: TGTGCCAGCTCACCCTCGGTCTATGGGACAGGGGGGATTAGCTCCTACGAGCAGTACTTC
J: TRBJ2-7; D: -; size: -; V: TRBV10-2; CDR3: CASSESKTDGEQYF; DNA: TGCGCCAGCAGTGAGTCGAAGACAGACGGCGAGCAGTACTTC
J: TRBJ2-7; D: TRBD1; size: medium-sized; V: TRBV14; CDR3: CASSWTGVEQYF; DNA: TGTGCCAGCAGCTGGACAGGGGTCGAGCAGTACTTC
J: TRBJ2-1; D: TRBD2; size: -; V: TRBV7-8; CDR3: CASSFPRYPIKRESYNEQFF; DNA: TGTGCCAGCAGCTTCCCGCGTTATCCTATTAAGCGGGAATCCTACAATGAGCAGTTCTTC
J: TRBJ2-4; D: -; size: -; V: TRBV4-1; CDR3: CASSQDLGLAKNIQYF; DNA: TGCGCCAGCAGCCAAGATCTAGGACTAGCCAAAAACATTCAGTACTTC
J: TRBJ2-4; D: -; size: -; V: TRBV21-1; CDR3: CASSKLTLWYKNIQYF; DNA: TGTGCCAGCAGCAAACTCACTCTCTGGTACAAAAACATTCAGTACTTC
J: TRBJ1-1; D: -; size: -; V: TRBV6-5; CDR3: CASSYGQRLNTEAFF; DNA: TGTGCCAGCAGTTACGGACAGAGACTGAACACTGAAGCTTTCTTT
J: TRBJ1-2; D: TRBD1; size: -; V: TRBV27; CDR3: CASSLVGTGGYYGYTF; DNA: TGTGCCAGCAGTTTAGTCGGGACAGGGGGCTACTATGGCTACACCTTC
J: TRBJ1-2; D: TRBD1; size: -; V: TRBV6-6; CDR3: CASIPGQDYGYTF; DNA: TGTGCCAGCATTCCAGGACAGGACTATGGCTACACCTTC
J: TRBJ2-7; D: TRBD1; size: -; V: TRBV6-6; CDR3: CASSYVVDREHEQYF; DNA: TGTGCCAGCAGTTATGTTGTGGACAGGGAACACGAGCAGTACTTC
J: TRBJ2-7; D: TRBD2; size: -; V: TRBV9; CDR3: CASSVASGSTYEQYF; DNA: TGTGCCAGCAGCGTAGCTAGCGGGAGTACCTACGAGCAGTACTTC
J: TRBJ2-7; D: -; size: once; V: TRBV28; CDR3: CASSFRGGVQGYEQYF; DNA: TGTGCCAGCAGTTTTCGGGGAGGAGTCCAGGGTTACGAGCAGTACTTC
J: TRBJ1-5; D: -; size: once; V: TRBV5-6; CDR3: CASSFQGYQPQHF; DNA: TGTGCCAGCAGTTTTCAGGGATATCAGCCCCAGCATTTT
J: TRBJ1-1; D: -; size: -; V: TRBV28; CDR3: CASSLFPGKNTEAFF; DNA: TGTGCCAGCAGTTTATTCCCAGGAAAGAACACTGAAGCTTTCTTT
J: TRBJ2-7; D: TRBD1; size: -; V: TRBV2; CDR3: CASIRTGFSYEQYF; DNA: TGTGCCAGCATCCGGACAGGGTTCTCCTACGAGCAGTACTTC
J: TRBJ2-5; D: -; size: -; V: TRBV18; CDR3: CASSPDLLQGQETQYF; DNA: TGTGCCAGCTCACCTGACCTCTTACAGGGACAAGAGACCCAGTACTTC
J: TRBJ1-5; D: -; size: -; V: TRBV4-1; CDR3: CASSQWEGRVSQPQHF; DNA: TGCGCCAGCAGCCAATGGGAGGGGAGGGTCTCACAGCCCCAGCATTTT
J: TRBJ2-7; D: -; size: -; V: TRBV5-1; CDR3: CASSLEETAYEQYF; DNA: TGCGCCAGCAGCCTGGAGGAGACAGCCTACGAGCAGTACTTC
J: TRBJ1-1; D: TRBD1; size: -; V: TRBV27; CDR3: CASSPTGGPILEAFF; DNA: TGTGCCAGCAGTCCGACAGGGGGCCCAATACTTGAAGCTTTCTTT
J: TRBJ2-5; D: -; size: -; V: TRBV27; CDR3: CASSLNIQETQYF; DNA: TGTGCCAGCAGCCTTAATATCCAAGAGACCCAGTACTTC
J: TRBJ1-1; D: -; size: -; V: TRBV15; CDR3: CATSFNRANTEAFF; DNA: TGTGCCACCAGCTTCAACAGGGCGAACACTGAAGCTTTCTTT
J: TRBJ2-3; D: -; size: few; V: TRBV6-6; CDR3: CATYLPGTDTQYF; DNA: TGTGCCACCTACCTCCCGGGCACAGATACGCAGTATTTT
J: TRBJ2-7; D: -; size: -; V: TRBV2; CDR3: CASTLGAGRHEQYF; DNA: TGTGCCAGCACCTTAGGGGCAGGGAGGCACGAGCAGTACTTC
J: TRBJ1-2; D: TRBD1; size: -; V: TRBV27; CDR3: CASGRQGANYGYTF; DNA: TGTGCCAGCGGTAGACAGGGGGCTAACTATGGCTACACCTTC
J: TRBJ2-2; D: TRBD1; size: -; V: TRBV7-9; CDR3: CASSYHRGSAGELFF; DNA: TGTGCCAGCAGCTACCACAGGGGATCCGCCGGGGAGCTGTTTTTT
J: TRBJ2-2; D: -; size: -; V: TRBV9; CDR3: CASSVGGRRTGELFF; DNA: TGTGCCAGCAGCGTAGGAGGGAGGAGGACAGGGGAGCTGTTTTTT
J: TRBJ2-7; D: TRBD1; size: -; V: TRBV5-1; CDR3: CASRQGTGQFYEQYF; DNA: TGCGCCAGCAGGCAGGGGACAGGGCAGTTCTACGAGCAGTACTTC
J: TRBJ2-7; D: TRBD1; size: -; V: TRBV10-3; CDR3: CAIQGSNEQYF; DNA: TGTGCCATACAGGGGTCGAACGAGCAGTACTTC
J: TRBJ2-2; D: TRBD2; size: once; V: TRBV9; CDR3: CASSVNPAGDTGELFF; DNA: TGTGCCAGCAGCGTCAATCCAGCGGGAGACACCGGGGAGCTGTTTTTT
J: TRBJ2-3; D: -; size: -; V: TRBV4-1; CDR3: CASSGQWGTDMQYF; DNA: TGCGCCAGCAGCGGCCAGTGGGGCACAGATATGCAGTATTTT
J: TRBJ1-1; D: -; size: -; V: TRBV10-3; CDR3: CAISDETALNTEAFF; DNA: TGTGCCATCAGTGACGAGACAGCCTTGAACACTGAAGCTTTCTTT
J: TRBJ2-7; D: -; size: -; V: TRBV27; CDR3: CASSPLGGLSYEQYF; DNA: TGTGCCAGCAGTCCGCTCGGGGGGCTGTCCTACGAGCAGTACTTC
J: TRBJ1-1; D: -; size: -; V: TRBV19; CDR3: CASRARGAEAFF; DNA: TGTGCCAGTAGGGCTCGGGGGGCTGAAGCTTTCTTT